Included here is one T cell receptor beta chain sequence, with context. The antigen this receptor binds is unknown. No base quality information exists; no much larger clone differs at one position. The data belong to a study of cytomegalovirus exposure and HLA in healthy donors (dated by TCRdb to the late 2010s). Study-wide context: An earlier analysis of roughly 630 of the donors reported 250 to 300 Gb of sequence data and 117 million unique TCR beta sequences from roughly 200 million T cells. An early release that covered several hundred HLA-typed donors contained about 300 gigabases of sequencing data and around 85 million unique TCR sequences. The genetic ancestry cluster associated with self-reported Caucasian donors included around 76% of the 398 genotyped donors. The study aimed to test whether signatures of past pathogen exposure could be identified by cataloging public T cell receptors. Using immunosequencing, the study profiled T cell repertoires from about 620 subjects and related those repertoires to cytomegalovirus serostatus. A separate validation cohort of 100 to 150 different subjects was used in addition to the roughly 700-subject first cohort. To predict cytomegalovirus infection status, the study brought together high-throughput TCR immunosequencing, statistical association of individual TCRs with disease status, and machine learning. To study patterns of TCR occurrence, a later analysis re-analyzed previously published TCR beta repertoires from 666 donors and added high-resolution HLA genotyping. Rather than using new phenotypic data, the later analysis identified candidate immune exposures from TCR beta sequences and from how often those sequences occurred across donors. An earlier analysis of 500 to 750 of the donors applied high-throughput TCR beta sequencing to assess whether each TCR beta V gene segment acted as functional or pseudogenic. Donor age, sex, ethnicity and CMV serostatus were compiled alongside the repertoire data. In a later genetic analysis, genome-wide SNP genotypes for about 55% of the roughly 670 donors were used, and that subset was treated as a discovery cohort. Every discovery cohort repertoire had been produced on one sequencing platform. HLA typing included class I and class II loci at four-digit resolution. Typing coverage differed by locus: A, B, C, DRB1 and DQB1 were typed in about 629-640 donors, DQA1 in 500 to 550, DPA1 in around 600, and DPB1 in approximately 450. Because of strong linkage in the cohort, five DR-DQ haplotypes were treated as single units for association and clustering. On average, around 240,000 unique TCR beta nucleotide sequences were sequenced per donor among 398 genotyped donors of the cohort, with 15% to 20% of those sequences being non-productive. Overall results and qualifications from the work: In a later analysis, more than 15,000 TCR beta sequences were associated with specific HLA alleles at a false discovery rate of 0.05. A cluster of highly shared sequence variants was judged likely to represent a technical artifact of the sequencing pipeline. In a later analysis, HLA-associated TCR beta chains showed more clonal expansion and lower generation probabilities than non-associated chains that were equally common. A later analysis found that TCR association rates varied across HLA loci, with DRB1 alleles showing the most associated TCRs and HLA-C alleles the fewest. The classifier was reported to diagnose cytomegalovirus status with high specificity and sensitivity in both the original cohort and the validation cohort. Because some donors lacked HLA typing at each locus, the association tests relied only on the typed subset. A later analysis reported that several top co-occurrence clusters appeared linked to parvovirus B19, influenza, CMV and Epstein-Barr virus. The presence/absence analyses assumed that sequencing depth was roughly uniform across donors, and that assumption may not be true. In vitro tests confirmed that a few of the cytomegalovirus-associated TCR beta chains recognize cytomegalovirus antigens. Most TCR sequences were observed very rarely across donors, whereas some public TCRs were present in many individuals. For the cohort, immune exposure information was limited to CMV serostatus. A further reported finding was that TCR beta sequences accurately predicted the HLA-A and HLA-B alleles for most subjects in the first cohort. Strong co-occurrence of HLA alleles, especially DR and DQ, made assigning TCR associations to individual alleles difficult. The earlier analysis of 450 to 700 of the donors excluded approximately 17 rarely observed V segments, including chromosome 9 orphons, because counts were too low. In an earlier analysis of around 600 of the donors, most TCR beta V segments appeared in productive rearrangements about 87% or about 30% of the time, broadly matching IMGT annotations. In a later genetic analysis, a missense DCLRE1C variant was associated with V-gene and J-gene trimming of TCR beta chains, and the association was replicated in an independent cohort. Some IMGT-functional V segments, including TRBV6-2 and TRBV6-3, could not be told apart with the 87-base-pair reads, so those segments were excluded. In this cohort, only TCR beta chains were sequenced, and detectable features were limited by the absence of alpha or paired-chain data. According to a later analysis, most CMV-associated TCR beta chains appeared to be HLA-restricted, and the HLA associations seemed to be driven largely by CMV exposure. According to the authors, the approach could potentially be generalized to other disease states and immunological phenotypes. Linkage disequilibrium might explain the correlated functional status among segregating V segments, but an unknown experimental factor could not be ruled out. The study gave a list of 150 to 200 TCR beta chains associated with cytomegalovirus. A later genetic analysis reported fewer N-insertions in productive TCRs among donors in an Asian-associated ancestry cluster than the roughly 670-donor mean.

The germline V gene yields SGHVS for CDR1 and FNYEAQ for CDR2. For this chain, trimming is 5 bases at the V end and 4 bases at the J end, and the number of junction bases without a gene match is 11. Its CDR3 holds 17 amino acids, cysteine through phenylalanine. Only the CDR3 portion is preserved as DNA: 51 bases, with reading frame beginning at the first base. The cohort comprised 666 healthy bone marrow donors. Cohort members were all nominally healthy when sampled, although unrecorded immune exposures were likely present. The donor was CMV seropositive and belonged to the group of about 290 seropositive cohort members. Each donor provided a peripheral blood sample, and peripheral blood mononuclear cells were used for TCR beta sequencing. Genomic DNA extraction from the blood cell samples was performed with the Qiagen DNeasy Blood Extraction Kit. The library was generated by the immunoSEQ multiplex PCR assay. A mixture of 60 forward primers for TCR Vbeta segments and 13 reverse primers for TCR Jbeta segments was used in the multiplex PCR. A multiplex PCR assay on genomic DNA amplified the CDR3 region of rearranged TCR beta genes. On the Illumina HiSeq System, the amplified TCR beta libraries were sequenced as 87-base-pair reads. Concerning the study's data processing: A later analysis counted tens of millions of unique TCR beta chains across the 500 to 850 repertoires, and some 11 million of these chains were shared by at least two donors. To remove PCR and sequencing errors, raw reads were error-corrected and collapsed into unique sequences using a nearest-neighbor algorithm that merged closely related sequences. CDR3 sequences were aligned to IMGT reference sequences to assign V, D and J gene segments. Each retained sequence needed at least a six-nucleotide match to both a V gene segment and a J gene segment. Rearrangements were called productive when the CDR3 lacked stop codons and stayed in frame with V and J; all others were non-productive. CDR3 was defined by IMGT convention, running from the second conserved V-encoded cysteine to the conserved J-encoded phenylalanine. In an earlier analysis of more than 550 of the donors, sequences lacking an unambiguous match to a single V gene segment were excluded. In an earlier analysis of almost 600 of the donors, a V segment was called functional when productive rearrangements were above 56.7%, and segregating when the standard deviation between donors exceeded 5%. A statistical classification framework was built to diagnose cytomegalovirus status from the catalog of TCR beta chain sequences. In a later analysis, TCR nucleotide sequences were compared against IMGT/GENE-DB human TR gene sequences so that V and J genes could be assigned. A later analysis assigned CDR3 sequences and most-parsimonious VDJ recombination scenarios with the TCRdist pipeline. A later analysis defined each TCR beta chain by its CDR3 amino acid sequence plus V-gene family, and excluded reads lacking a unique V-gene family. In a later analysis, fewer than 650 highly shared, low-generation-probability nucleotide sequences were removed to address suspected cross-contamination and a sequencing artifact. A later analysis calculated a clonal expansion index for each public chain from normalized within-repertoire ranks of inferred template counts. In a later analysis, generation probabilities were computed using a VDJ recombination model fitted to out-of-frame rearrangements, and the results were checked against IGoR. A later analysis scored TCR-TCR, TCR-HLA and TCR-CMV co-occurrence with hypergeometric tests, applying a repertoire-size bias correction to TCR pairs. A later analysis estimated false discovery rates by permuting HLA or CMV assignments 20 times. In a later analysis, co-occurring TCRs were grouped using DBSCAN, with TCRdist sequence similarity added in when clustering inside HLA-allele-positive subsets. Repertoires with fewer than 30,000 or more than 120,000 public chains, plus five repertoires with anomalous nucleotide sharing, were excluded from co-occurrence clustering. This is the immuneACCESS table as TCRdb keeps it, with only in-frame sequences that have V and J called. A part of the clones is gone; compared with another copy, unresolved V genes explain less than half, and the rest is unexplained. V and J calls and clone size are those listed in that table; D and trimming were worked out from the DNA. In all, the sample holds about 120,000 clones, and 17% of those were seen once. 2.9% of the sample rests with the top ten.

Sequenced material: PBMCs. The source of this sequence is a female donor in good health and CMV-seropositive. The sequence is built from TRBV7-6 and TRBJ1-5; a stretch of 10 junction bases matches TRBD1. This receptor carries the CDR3 CASSLTGTGEANQPQHF. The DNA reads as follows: TGTGCCAGCAGCCTAACCGGGACAGGGGAGGCAAATCAGCCCCAGCATTTT. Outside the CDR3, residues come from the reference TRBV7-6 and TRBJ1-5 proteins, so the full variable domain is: GAGVSQSPRYKVTKRGQDVALRCDPISGHVSLYWYRQALGQGPEFLTYFNYEAQQDKSGLPNDRFSAERPEGSISTLTIQRTEQRDSAMYRCASSLTGTGEANQPQHFGDGTRLSIL.